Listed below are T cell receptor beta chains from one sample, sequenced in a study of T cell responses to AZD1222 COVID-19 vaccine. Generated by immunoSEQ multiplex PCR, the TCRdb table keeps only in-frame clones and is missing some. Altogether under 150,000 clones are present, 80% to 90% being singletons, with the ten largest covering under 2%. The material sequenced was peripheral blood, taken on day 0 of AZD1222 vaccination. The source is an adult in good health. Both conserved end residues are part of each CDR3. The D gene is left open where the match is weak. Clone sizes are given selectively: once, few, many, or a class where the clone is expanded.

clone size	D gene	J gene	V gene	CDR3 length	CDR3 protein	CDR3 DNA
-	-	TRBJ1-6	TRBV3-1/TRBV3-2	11	CASSRGSPLHF	TGTGCCAGCAGCCGTGGGTCACCCCTCCACTTT
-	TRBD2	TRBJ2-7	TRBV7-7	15	CASSRAGGSSYEQYF	TGTGCTAGCAGCCGAGCGGGGGGGAGCTCCTACGAGCAGTACTTC
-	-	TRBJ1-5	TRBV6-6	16	CASSYRSQGGNQPQHF	TGTGCCAGCAGTTACCGTTCACAGGGTGGCAATCAGCCCCAGCATTTT
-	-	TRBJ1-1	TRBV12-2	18	CASRLVPSTGRGIPEAFF	TGTGCAAGTCGCTTAGTACCCTCGACAGGACGGGGCATCCCTGAAGCTTTCTTT
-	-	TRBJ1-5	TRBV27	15	CASSSVGGSNQPQHF	TGTGCCAGCAGCTCAGTAGGGGGAAGCAATCAGCCCCAGCATTTT
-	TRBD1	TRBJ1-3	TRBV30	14	CAWRPTGQGNTIYF	TGTGCCTGGAGGCCGACAGGGCAAGGAAACACCATATATTTT
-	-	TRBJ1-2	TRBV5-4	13	CASSQTLGNGYTF	TGTGCCAGCAGTCAAACCTTGGGTAACGGCTACACCTTC
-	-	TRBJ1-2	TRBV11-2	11	CASSLDLGYTF	TGTGCCAGCAGCTTAGATCTTGGCTACACCTTC
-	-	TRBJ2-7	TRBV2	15	CASSPDRLSSYEQYF	TGTGCCAGCAGTCCCGACAGGTTAAGCTCCTACGAGCAGTACTTC
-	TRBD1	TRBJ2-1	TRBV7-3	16	CASSLSGTGAYNEQFF	TGTGCCAGCAGCTTAAGTGGGACAGGGGCCTACAATGAGCAGTTCTTC
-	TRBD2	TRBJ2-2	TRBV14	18	CASSPGGSGRARPGELFF	TGTGCCAGCAGCCCGGGGGGTAGCGGGAGAGCCCGCCCCGGGGAGCTGTTTTTT
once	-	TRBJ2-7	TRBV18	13	CASSRGSSYEQYF	TGTGCCAGCTCCCGGGGGAGCTCCTACGAGCAGTACTTC
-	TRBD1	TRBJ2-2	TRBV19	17	CASSIDSAGGGTGELFF	TGTGCCAGTAGTATTGATTCGGCAGGGGGTGGAACCGGGGAGCTGTTTTTT
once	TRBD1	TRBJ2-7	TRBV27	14	CASSFWDRPYEQYF	TGTGCCAGCAGTTTCTGGGACAGACCCTACGAGCAGTACTTC
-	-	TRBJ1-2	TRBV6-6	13	CASSYATTGGYTF	TGTGCCAGCAGTTACGCCACGACGGGGGGCTACACCTTC
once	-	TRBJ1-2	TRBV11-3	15	CASSLEQGWASGYTF	TGTGCCAGCAGCTTAGAACAAGGCTGGGCGAGTGGCTACACCTTC
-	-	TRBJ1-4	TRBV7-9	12	CASSTQGEKLFF	TGTGCCAGCAGCACACAGGGTGAAAAACTGTTTTTT
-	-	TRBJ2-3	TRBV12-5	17	CASGAGARDTSTDTQYF	TGTGCTAGTGGTGCCGGCGCCCGGGATACTAGCACAGATACGCAGTATTTT
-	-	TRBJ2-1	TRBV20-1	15	CSASLFGAIYNEQFF	TGCAGTGCTAGTTTGTTCGGCGCTATCTACAATGAGCAGTTCTTC
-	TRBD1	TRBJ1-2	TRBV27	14	CASSLYRGRDGYTF	TGTGCCAGCAGTTTATACAGGGGACGCGATGGCTACACCTTC
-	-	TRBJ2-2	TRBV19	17	CASSDFAAGRPDGELFF	TGTGCCAGTAGTGATTTTGCAGCCGGGCGACCGGACGGGGAGCTGTTTTTT
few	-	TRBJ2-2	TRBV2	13	CAISRLETGELFF	TGTGCCATCAGCCGACTAGAGACCGGGGAGCTGTTTTTT
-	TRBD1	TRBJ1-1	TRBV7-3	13	CASSLRRGPEAFF	TGTGCCAGCAGCTTACGCAGGGGGCCTGAAGCTTTCTTT
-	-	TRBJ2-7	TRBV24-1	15	CATSLRDTSSYEQYF	TGTGCCACTTCTCTCCGGGACACAAGCTCCTACGAGCAGTACTTC
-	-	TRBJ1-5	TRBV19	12	CASTQSNQPQHF	TGTGCCAGTACCCAGAGCAATCAGCCCCAGCATTTT
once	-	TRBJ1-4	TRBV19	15	CASSIRVSANEKLFF	TGTGCCAGTAGTATACGGGTATCGGCTAATGAAAAACTGTTTTTT
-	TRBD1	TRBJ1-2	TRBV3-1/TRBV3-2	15	CASSLLDRAGYGYTF	TGTGCCAGCAGCCTCTTGGACAGGGCTGGCTATGGCTACACCTTC
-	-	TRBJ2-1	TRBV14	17	CASSQIPWRGSYNEQFF	TGTGCCAGCAGCCAAATACCCTGGCGGGGCTCCTACAATGAGCAGTTCTTC
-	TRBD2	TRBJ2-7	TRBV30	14	CAWSSGRGSYEQYF	TGTGCCTGGTCCTCCGGGAGGGGCTCCTACGAGCAGTACTTC
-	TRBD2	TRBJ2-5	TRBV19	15	CASSTPTSGEETQYF	TGTGCCAGTAGTACCCCGACTAGCGGGGAAGAGACCCAGTACTTC
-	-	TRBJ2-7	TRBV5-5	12	CASSFKAYEQYF	TGTGCCAGCAGCTTTAAGGCCTACGAGCAGTACTTC
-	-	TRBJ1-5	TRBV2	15	CASSDVLAENQPQHF	TGTGCCAGCAGTGACGTTTTGGCAGAAAATCAGCCCCAGCATTTT
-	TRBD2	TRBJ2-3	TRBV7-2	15	CASKLAGISTDTQYF	TGTGCCAGCAAACTAGCGGGAATATCCACAGATACGCAGTATTTT
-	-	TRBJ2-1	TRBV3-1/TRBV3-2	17	CASSAPGPISIHNEQFF	TGTGCCAGCAGCGCCCCCGGTCCCATTTCCATTCACAATGAGCAGTTCTTC
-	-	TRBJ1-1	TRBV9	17	CASSVEGRLTMNTEAFF	TGTGCCAGCAGCGTAGAAGGCCGCTTAACCATGAACACTGAAGCTTTCTTT